This T cell receptor beta chain originates from a study of blood T cells in healthy people across ages. Findings and limits, study-wide: Fewer expanded clones and more diversity marked long-lived versus aged donors.

Of note for this clonotype: As yet, its antigen is unknown.

Together with a sample-barcoded 5' primer, a J-beta primer mix was included in a second PCR lasting about 6 to 11 cycles. TCRdb analysed the 5' RACE reads with MiXCR anew, one entry per CDR3 protein. Among some 1.4 million distinct CDR3 sequences listed, around 39% were seen once. The sequence came from a woman under 30 in good health. Input material: blood.

DNA for the CDR3: TGTGCCAGCAGCTTGAGGGCTCTAGCGGCCGGATACGAGCAGTACTTC. It is translated as CASSLRALAAGYEQYF. The genes are TRBV5-5 and TRBJ2-7, with TRBD2 matching 7 bases. The V and J ends lost 1 base and 4 bases, in that order; junction bases with no gene match: 11. This CDR3 has 16 residues. Germline CDR1 reads SGHKS; CDR2 reads YYEKEE (reference sequence).